The TCR beta chain described here comes from a study of T cell changes during pregnancy in multiple sclerosis. Germline loops: CDR1 SGHTA, CDR2 FQGNSA. The CDR3 length is 15 residues. V lost 5 bases, J lost 4 bases, and 18 bases lay in between. Generated by immunoSEQ multiplex PCR, the TCRdb table keeps only in-frame clones and is missing some. The sample carries some 80,000 clones, 94% recorded once. The source is a female donor with multiple sclerosis, enrolled in a pregnancy study. This chain joins TRBV7-2 and TRBJ2-7, with a weak D call TRBD1 (7 bases). Sample: CD4+ T cells from peripheral blood mononuclear cells, taken after pregnancy. The CDR3 is CASSSTGALAYEQYF. The CDR3 coding sequence is TGTGCCAGCAGCAGCACAGGGGCACTAGCTTACGAGCAGTACTTC.